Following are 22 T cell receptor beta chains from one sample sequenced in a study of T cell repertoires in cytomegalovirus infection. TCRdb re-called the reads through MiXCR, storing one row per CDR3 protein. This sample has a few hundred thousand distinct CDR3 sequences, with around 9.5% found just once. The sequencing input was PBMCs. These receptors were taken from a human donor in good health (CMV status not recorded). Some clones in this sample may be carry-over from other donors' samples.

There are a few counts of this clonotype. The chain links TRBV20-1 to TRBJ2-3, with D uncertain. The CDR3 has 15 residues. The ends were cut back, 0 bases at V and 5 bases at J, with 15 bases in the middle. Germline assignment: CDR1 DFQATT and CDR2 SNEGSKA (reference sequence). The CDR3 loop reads CSARDTRLFKDTQYF. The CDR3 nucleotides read TGCAGTGCTAGAGATACGCGATTGTTTAAAGATACGCAGTATTTT.

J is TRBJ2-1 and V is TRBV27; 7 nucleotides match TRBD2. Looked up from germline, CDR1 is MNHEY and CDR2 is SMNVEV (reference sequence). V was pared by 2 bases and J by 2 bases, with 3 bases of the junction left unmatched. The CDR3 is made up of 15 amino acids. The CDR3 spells CASSLRLAAYNEQFF. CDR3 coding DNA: TGTGCCAGCAGTTTAAGGCTAGCGGCCTACAATGAGCAGTTCTTC.

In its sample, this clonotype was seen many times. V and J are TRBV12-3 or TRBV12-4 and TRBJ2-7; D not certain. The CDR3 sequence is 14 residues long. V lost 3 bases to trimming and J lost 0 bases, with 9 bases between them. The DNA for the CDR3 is TGTGCCAGCAGTTTGACCGCTATCTCCTACGAGCAGTACTTC. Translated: CASSLTAISYEQYF.

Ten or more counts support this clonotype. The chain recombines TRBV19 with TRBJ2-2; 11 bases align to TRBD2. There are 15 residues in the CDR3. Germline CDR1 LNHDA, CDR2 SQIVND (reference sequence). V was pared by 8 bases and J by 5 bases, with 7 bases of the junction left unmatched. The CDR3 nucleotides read TGTGCCAGTTTTACGGGACTAGCGGAAACCGGGGAGCTGTTTTTT. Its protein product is CASFTGLAETGELFF.

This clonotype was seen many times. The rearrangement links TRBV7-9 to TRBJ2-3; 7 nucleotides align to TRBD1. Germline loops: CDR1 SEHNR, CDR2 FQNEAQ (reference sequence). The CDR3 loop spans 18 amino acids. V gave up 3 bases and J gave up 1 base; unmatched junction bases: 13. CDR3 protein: CASSFRGGRLGGTDTQYF. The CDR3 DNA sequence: TGTGCCAGCAGCTTCAGAGGGGGCAGGCTAGGTGGCACAGATACGCAGTATTTT.

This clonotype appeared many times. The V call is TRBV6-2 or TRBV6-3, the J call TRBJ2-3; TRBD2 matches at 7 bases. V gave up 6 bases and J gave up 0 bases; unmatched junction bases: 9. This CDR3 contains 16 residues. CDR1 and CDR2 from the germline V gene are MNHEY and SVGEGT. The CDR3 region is CASSLLAVTSTDTQYF. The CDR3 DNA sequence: TGTGCCAGCAGCCTGCTAGCGGTTACTAGCACAGATACGCAGTATTTT.

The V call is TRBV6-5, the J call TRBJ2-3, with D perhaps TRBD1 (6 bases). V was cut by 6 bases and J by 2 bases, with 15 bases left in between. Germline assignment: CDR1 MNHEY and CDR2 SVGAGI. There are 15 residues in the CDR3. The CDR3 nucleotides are TGTGCCAGCAGCTTCACGCCAGGGGTCACAGATACGCAGTATTTT. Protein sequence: CASSFTPGVTDTQYF.

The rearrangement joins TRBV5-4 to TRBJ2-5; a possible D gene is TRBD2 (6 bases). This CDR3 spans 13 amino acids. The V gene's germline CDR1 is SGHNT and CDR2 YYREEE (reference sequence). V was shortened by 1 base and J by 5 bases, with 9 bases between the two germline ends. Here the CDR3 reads CASSLYGSETQYF. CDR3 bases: TGTGCCAGCAGCTTGTACGGGAGTGAGACCCAGTACTTC.

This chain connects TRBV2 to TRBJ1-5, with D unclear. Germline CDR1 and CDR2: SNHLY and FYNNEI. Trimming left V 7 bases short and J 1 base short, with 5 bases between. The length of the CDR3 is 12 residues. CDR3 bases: TGTGCCAGCACTGCGAGCAATCAGCCCCAGCATTTT. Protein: CASTASNQPQHF.

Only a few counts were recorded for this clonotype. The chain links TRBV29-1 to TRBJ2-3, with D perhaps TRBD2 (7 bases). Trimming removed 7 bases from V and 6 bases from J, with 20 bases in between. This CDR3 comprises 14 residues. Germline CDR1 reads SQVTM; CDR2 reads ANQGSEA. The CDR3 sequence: CSGQQGVGGDTQYF. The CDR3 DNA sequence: TGCAGCGGCCAACAGGGAGTGGGGGGGGATACGCAGTATTTT.

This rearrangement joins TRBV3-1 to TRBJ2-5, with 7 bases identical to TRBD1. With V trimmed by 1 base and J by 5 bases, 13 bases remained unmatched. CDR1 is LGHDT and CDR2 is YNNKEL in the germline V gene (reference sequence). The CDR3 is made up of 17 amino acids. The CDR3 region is CASSQGRTGPGVETQYF. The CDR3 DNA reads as TGTGCCAGCAGCCAAGGGAGGACAGGTCCCGGCGTGGAGACCCAGTACTTC.

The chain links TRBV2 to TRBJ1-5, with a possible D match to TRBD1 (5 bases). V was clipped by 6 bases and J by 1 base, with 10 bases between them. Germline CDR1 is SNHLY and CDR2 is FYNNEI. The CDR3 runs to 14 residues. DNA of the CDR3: TGTGCCAGCAGGATTGGACAAAGCAATCAGCCCCAGCATTTT. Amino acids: CASRIGQSNQPQHF.

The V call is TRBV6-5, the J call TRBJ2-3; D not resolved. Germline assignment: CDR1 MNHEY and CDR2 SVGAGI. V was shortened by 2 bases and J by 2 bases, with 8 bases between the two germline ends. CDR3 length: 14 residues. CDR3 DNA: TGTGCCAGCAGTTACGTTGCCTCCACAGATACGCAGTATTTT. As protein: CASSYVASTDTQYF.

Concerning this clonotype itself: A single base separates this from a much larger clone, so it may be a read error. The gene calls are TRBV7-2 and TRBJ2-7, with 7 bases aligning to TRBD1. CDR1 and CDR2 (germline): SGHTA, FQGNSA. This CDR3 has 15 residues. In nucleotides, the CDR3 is TGTGGCAGCAGCTTAGCTAAGGGGGCCTCCTACGAGCAGTACTTC. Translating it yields CGSSLAKGASYEQYF.

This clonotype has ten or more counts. The CDR3 region is CASSIRVMAFF. The CDR3 DNA follows: TGTGCCAGCAGCATCAGGGTGATGGCTTTCTTT. The chain carries TRBV6-1 and TRBJ1-1; D might be TRBD1 (5 bases). V lost 6 bases and J lost 11, with 13 bases in between. Germline assignment: CDR1 MNHNS and CDR2 SASEGT. The CDR3 spans 11 residues.

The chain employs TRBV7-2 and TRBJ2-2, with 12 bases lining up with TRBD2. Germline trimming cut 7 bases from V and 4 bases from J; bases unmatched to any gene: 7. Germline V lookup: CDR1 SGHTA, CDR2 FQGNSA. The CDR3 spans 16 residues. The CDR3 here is CASIRTSGKVTGELFF. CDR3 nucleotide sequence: TGTGCCAGCATCCGGACTAGCGGGAAGGTCACCGGGGAGCTGTTTTTT. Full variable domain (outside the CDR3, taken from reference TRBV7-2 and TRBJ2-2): GAGVSQSPSNKVTEKGKDVELRCDPISGHTALYWYRQSLGQGLEFLIYFQGNSAPDKSGLPSDRFSAERTGGSVSTLTIQRTQQEDSAVYLCASIRTSGKVTGELFFGEGSRLTVL.

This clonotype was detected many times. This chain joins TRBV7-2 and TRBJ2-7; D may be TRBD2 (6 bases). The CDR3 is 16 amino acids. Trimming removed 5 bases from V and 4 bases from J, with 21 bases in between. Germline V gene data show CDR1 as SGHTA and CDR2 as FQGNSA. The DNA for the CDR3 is TGTGCCAGCAGCCAAGGCGTCCAGCGGGTTACGTACGAGCAGTACTTC. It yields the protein CASSQGVQRVTYEQYF.

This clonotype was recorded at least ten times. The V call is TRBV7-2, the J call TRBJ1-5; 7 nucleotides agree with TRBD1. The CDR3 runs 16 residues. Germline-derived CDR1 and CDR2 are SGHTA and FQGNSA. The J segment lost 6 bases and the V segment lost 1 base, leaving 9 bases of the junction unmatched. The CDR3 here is CASSLGPTGKGQPQHF. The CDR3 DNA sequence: TGTGCCAGCAGCTTAGGCCCGACAGGGAAGGGTCAGCCCCAGCATTTT.

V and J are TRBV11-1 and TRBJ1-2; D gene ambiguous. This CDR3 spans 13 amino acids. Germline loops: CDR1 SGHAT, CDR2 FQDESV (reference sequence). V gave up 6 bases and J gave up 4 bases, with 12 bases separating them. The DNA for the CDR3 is TGTGCCAGCAGTTCCGGCTTACTCTATGGCTACACCTTC. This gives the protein CASSSGLLYGYTF. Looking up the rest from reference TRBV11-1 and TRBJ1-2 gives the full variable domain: EAEVAQSPRYKITEKSQAVAFWCDPISGHATLYWYRQILGQGPELLVQFQDESVVDDSQLPKDRFSAERLKGVDSTLKIQPAELGDSAMYLCASSSGLLYGYTFGSGTRLTVV.

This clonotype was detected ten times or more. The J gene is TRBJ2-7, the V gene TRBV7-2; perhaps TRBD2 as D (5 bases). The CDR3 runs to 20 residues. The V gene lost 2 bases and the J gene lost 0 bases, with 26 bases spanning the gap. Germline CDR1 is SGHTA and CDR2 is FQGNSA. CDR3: CASSLTSRAGRAVISYEQYF. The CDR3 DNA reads TGTGCCAGCAGCTTAACCTCTCGGGCGGGTCGGGCGGTTATCTCCTACGAGCAGTACTTC.

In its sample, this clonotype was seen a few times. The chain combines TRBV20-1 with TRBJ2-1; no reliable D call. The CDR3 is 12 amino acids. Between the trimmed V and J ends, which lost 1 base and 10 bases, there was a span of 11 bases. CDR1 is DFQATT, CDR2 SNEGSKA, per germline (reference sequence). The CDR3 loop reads CSARARATEQFF. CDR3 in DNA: TGCAGTGCTAGAGCCCGCGCTACGGAGCAGTTCTTC.

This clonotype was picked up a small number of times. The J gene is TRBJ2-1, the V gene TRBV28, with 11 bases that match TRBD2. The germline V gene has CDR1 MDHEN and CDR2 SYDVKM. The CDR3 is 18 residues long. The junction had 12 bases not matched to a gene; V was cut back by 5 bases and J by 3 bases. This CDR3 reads CASSGLSALAGGYNEQFF. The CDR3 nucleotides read TGTGCCAGCAGTGGACTTTCAGCCCTAGCGGGAGGCTACAATGAGCAGTTCTTC.